These 12 T cell receptor beta chains were sequenced from one sample in a study of T cells in localized non-small cell lung cancer. Only in-frame clones appear in the TCRdb table, and some are missing; sequencing was by immunoSEQ multiplex PCR. The sample has a few thousand clones, over 20% seen once. The specimen was lung tumor tissue, collected before any cancer treatment. Receptor source: a male donor aged 60 or older with stage II lung adenocarcinoma.

This clone has more than one count but fewer than ten. In DNA form, the CDR3 reads TGTGCCAGCAGCTCAGACTCAGTGGGCTACGAGCAGTACTTC. Protein: CASSSDSVGYEQYF. The gene calls are TRBV11-3 and TRBJ2-7, with D unresolved. CDR3 length: 14 amino acids. Germline assignment: CDR1 SGHNT and CDR2 YENEEA. V gave up 4 bases and J gave up 3 bases, with 13 bases separating them. Filled out from reference TRBV11-3 and TRBJ2-7, the complete variable domain reads EAGVVQSPRYKIIEKKQPVAFWCNPISGHNTLYWYLQNLGQGPELLIRYENEEAVDDSQLPKDRFSAERLKGVDSTLKIQPAELGDSAVYLCASSSDSVGYEQYFGPGTRLTVT.

This chain uses TRBV6-8 with TRBJ1-1, with 10 positions matching TRBD1. Germline CDR1 and CDR2: MNHGY and SAAAGT. The CDR3 totals 15 residues. Trimming removed 7 bases from V and 4 bases from J; junction bases left unmatched: 9. CDR3 in DNA: TGTGCCAGCATCAACCGAGGACAGGGGGGCACTGAAGCTTTCTTT. It yields the protein CASINRGQGGTEAFF.

The chain is built from TRBV14 and TRBJ2-6; 7 nucleotides align to TRBD1. This CDR3 is built from 18 residues. Germline lookup yields CDR1 SGHDN and CDR2 FVKESK. The junction had 9 bases not matched to a gene; V was cut back by 4 bases and J by 0 bases. CDR3 region: CASSPWTGSSSGANVLTF. In nucleotides, the CDR3 is TGTGCCAGCAGCCCCTGGACAGGTTCGTCCTCTGGGGCCAACGTCCTGACTTTC.

This clone is judged medium-sized. J is TRBJ2-7 and V is TRBV11-3; 9 nucleotides align to TRBD2. Germline trimming cut 1 base from V and 6 bases from J; bases unmatched to any gene: 7. Looked up from germline, CDR1 is SGHNT and CDR2 is YENEEA. The CDR3 totals 15 residues. The CDR3 loop is CASSLVVSGGGEQYF. CDR3 DNA sequence: TGTGCCAGCAGCTTAGTCGTTAGCGGGGGTGGCGAGCAGTACTTC. The full variable domain, its missing parts supplied by reference TRBV11-3 and TRBJ2-7, is EAGVVQSPRYKIIEKKQPVAFWCNPISGHNTLYWYLQNLGQGPELLIRYENEEAVDDSQLPKDRFSAERLKGVDSTLKIQPAELGDSAVYLCASSLVVSGGGEQYFGPGTRLTVT.

This clone turned up a few times. V usage is TRBV11-3 and J usage is TRBJ2-6; 7 nucleotides match TRBD1. The V segment lost 4 bases and the J segment 4 bases; nucleotides outside the gene matches: 7. Per germline, CDR1 SGHNT and CDR2 YENEEA. This CDR3 has 16 amino acids. The CDR3 reads CASSSDRERGANVLTF. The CDR3 DNA is TGTGCCAGCAGCTCCGACAGGGAAAGGGGGGCCAACGTCCTGACTTTC.

This clone was seen a few times. This chain connects TRBV5-1 to TRBJ2-7, with 8 bases identical to TRBD1. CDR3 size: 15 residues. Germline CDR1 reads SGHRS; CDR2 reads YFSETQ. The V gene end was trimmed by 0 bases and the J gene end by 2 bases; junction bases not matched to a gene: 4. The DNA for the CDR3 is TGCGCCAGCAGCTTGGACAGGGGGTTTACCTACGAGCAGTACTTC. As protein: CASSLDRGFTYEQYF.

The rearrangement links TRBV28 to TRBJ2-7; 8 bases match TRBD1. V shed 3 bases and J 4 bases; nucleotides not matched to a gene: 11. The CDR3 spans 16 residues. Germline V gene data show CDR1 as MDHEN and CDR2 as SYDVKM. As DNA, the CDR3 is TGTGCCAGCAGTTTCAGGGACAGGTTGAGCCTATACGAGCAGTACTTC. It translates to CASSFRDRLSLYEQYF.

This chain links TRBV11-3 with TRBJ2-2; D uncertain. Trimming took off 1 base at V and 4 bases at J, with 16 bases between the two ends. The CDR3 totals 17 residues. Germline V gene lookup returns CDR1 SGHNT and CDR2 YENEEA. CDR3 amino acids: CASSLGDSARRTGELFF. In DNA, the CDR3 is TGTGCCAGCAGCTTAGGTGATTCGGCACGACGCACCGGGGAGCTGTTTTTT.

This chain uses TRBV11-3 with TRBJ1-6, with D tentatively TRBD1 (5 bases). This CDR3 region has 15 residues. The germline gives CDR1 SGHNT, CDR2 YENEEA. The V end was cut by 1 base, the J end by 10 bases, with 14 bases between. In DNA form, the CDR3 reads TGTGCCAGCAGCTTAGTATCAGGGATGGGGTCACCCCTCCACTTT. Protein: CASSLVSGMGSPLHF.

V is TRBV5-1 and J is TRBJ2-7, with D possibly called TRBD1 or TRBD2 (5 bases each). Germline CDR1 is SGHRS and CDR2 is YFSETQ. Trimming removed 2 bases at V and 3 bases at J, with 15 bases between. This CDR3 spans 15 amino acids. CDR3 nucleotides: TGCGCCAGCAGCTTTATCCAGGGACCGCTCTACGAGCAGTACTTC. The encoded protein is CASSFIQGPLYEQYF. The whole variable domain, filled in from reference TRBV5-1 and TRBJ2-7, reads KAGVTQTPRYLIKTRGQQVTLSCSPISGHRSVSWYQQTPGQGLQFLFEYFSETQRNKGNFPGRFSGRQFSNSRSEMNVSTLELGDSALYLCASSFIQGPLYEQYFGPGTRLTVT.

V gene TRBV29-1 combines with J gene TRBJ1-1; no firm D call. CDR1 and CDR2 from the germline V gene are SQVTM and ANQGSEA. The V and J ends lost 3 bases and 1 base respectively, with 12 bases between them. The CDR3 spans 14 residues. CDR3 residues: CSVEKVGPNTEAFF. The CDR3 nucleotides are TGCAGCGTTGAGAAGGTTGGGCCGAACACTGAAGCTTTCTTT.

Only a few counts were recorded for this clone. The gene calls are TRBV9 and TRBJ2-1; D is perhaps TRBD2 (6 bases). This CDR3 region has 15 residues. With 5 bases removed from V and 5 bases from J, the gap between germline ends came to 17 bases. Germline V gene data show CDR1 as SGDLS and CDR2 as YYNGEE. CDR3 amino acids: CASSQGLAKDNEQFF. The CDR3 DNA reads as TGTGCCAGCAGTCAGGGTCTAGCGAAGGACAATGAGCAGTTCTTC.